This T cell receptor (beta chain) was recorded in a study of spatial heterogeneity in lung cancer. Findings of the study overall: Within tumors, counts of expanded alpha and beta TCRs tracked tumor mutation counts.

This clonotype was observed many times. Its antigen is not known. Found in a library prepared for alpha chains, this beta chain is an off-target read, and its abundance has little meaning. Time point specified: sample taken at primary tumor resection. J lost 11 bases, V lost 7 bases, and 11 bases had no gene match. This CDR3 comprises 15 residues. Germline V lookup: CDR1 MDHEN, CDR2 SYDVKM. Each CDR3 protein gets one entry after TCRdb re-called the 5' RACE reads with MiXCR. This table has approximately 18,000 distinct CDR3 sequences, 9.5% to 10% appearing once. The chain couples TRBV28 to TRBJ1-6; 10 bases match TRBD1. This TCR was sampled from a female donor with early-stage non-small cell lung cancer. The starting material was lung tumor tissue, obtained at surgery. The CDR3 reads CASNQPGQGLAPLHF. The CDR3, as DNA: TGTGCCAGCAATCAACCGGGACAGGGGCTCGCACCCCTCCACTTT.